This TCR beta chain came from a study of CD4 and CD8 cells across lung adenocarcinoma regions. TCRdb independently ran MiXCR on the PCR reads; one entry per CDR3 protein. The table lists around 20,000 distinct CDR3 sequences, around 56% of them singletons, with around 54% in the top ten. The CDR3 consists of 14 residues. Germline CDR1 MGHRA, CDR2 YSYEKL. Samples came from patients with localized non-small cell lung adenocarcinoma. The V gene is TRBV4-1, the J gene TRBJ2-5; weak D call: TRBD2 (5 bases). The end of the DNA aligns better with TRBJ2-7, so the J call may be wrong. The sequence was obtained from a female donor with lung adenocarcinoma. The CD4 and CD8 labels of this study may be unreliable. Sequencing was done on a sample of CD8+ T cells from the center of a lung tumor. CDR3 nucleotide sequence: TGCGCCAGCAGCCAAGATGAGGGATTCGACGAGCAGTACTTC. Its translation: CASSQDEGFDEQYF.